One and the same sample provided the 13 T cell receptor beta chains below, sequenced in a study of cytomegalovirus exposure and HLA in healthy donors. Vbeta (60) and Jbeta (13) primers were used in the PCR. Sequencing was performed with immunoSEQ multiplex PCR; in TCRdb, only in-frame clones are kept and a portion is missing. The sample yields roughly 120,000 clones, about three quarters seen once. Source material: PBMCs. These receptors were taken from a woman in her sixties in good health and CMV-seropositive.

V usage is TRBV19 and J usage is TRBJ2-7; the match to TRBD1 covers 10 bases. V trimming: 7 bases; J trimming: 1 base; junction bases outside the gene matches: 10. CDR1 and CDR2 from the germline V gene are LNHDA and SQIVND (reference sequence). The CDR3 totals 16 residues. DNA of the CDR3: TGTGCCAGTAAACGAAGACAGGGGGCCGAATCCTACGAGCAGTACTTC. Translating gives CASKRRQGAESYEQYF.

This clone turned up a few times. V usage is TRBV27 and J usage is TRBJ1-4, with 7 positions matching TRBD1. V was pared by 1 base and J by 4 bases, with 3 bases of the junction left unmatched. This CDR3 is 15 amino acids long. Germline V gene data show CDR1 as MNHEY and CDR2 as SMNVEV (reference sequence). This CDR3 reads CASSLFAGGNEKLFF. The CDR3 region has the DNA TGTGCCAGCAGTTTATTTGCAGGGGGTAATGAAAAACTGTTTTTT. Using reference TRBV27 and TRBJ1-4 for the parts outside the CDR3, the full variable domain is EAQVTQNPRYLITVTGKKLTVTCSQNMNHEYMSWYRQDPGLGLRQIYYSMNVEVTDKGDVPEGYKVSRKEKRNFPLILESPSPNQTSLYFCASSLFAGGNEKLFFGSGTQLSVL.

V gene TRBV7-2 combines with J gene TRBJ2-2; 8 nucleotides align to TRBD1. The CDR3 extends over 14 amino acids. V shed 0 bases, J shed 6 bases, and the junction held 0 bases outside the gene matches. CDR1 SGHTA and CDR2 FQGNSA come from the germline V gene. The CDR3 protein is CASSLARGPGELFF. The CDR3 DNA reads TGTGCCAGCAGCTTAGCCAGGGGGCCCGGGGAGCTGTTTTTT.

CDR3 sequence (DNA): TGTGCCAGCTCACCCGGACAGGGGGGCCTCAATGAGCAGTTCTTC. Residues: CASSPGQGGLNEQFF. The chain combines TRBV18 with TRBJ2-1; 10 positions match TRBD1. V gave up 3 bases and J gave up 6 bases; unmatched junction bases: 5. Per germline, CDR1 KGHSH and CDR2 LQKENI. The CDR3 is 15 residues long.

V usage is TRBV7-2 and J usage is TRBJ1-5, with D possibly being TRBD1 (5 bases). Germline V gives CDR1 SGHTA, CDR2 FQGNSA. V lost 1 base and J 3 bases, leaving 13 bases between the germline ends. The CDR3 loop spans 16 amino acids. The CDR3 here is CASSLDAGRINQPQHF. The CDR3 bases are TGTGCCAGCAGCTTAGATGCGGGACGGATCAATCAGCCCCAGCATTTT. The whole variable domain, remainder taken from reference TRBV7-2 and TRBJ1-5, is GAGVSQSPSNKVTEKGKDVELRCDPISGHTALYWYRQSLGQGLEFLIYFQGNSAPDKSGLPSDRFSAERTGGSVSTLTIQRTQQEDSAVYLCASSLDAGRINQPQHFGDGTRLSIL.

V and J are TRBV5-1 and TRBJ2-7, with a possible D match to TRBD1 (6 bases). Germline assignment: CDR1 SGHRS and CDR2 YFSETQ. The CDR3 contains 15 residues. Trimming shortened V by 4 bases and J by 1 base, and 15 bases separated the two germline ends. CDR3 sequence: CASSKTGQGSYEQYF. CDR3 nucleotide sequence: TGCGCCAGCAGCAAGACAGGCCAGGGGTCCTACGAGCAGTACTTC. The full variable domain, its missing parts supplied by reference TRBV5-1 and TRBJ2-7, is KAGVTQTPRYLIKTRGQQVTLSCSPISGHRSVSWYQQTPGQGLQFLFEYFSETQRNKGNFPGRFSGRQFSNSRSEMNVSTLELGDSALYLCASSKTGQGSYEQYFGPGTRLTVT.

J is TRBJ1-1 and V is TRBV6-6; TRBD1 is a possible D gene (6 bases). Germline V gene data show CDR1 as MNHNY and CDR2 as SVGAGI (reference sequence). V lost 4 bases to trimming and J lost 5 bases, with 17 bases between them. The CDR3 spans 15 residues. The CDR3 DNA reads TGTGCCAGCAGTTTGGCTGGGGGGGCGCAAACTGAAGCTTTCTTT. As protein: CASSLAGGAQTEAFF.

The gene calls are TRBV15 and TRBJ1-4; D not resolved. Trimming took 5 bases from V and 8 from J, leaving 18 bases between them. The CDR3 contains 15 residues. Germline loops: CDR1 LNHNV, CDR2 YYDKDF (reference sequence). CDR3 nucleotide sequence: TGTGCCACCAGCCCCTTCCCGGGAGACAAAGAAAAACTGTTTTTT. This translates into CATSPFPGDKEKLFF.

This clone has only one observation. The J gene is TRBJ2-5, the V gene TRBV7-2; tentatively, D is TRBD2 (7 bases). V lost 0 bases and J lost 5, with 13 bases in between. The CDR3 extends over 15 amino acids. The V gene's germline CDR1 is SGHTA and CDR2 FQGNSA. CDR3 DNA: TGTGCCAGCAGCTTAGCGGGGGGGCTGCTTGAGACCCAGTACTTC. It encodes CASSLAGGLLETQYF.

This clone was seen a single time. V and J are TRBV19 and TRBJ2-7, with TRBD1 as a possible D gene (5 bases). Trimming removed 10 bases at V and 4 bases at J, with 17 bases between. This CDR3 region has 13 residues. Germline CDR1 and CDR2: LNHDA and SQIVND (reference sequence). The CDR3 DNA is TGTGCCACCTGGTGGCAGGGAAAGTACGAGCAGTACTTC. Its translation is CATWWQGKYEQYF.

This clone was counted a single time. The V call is TRBV21-1, the J call TRBJ2-1; the table's TRBD1 call for D was not verified on the DNA. TRBV21-1 is labeled a pseudogene. The CDR3 runs to 15 residues. CDR3 bases: TGTGCCAGCCCTCCCAGGGGGTGGTCGGGCAATGAGCAGTTCTTC. Its protein product is CASPPRGWSGNEQFF.

The chain links TRBV2 to TRBJ1-2, with 7 bases fitting TRBD1. Trimming took 8 bases from V and 5 from J; bases not matched to a gene: 2. Germline V gene data show CDR1 as SNHLY and CDR2 as FYNNEI. The CDR3 extends over 11 amino acids. CDR3 DNA: TGTGCCAGCGGACAGGATTATGGCTACACCTTC. It encodes CASGQDYGYTF. Looking up the rest from reference TRBV2 and TRBJ1-2 gives the full variable domain: EPEVTQTPSHQVTQMGQEVILRCVPISNHLYFYWYRQILGQKVEFLVSFYNNEISEKSEIFDDQFSVERPDGSNFTLKIRSTKLEDSAMYFCASGQDYGYTFGSGTRLTVV.

Regarding this clone: At one end the junction does not follow the germline gene, possibly because of a read error. V and J are TRBV14 and TRBJ1-4; D is unresolved. There are 15 residues in the CDR3. From germline, CDR1 is SGHDN and CDR2 FVKESK. CDR3 protein: CASSQLDIDGGKTVF. The DNA of the CDR3 is TGTGCCAGCAGCCAACTAGACATCGATGGAGGAAAAACTGTTTTT.